What follows are 32 T cell receptor beta chains derived from one specimen sequenced in a study of blood T cells in healthy people across ages. The use of a sample-barcoded 5' primer and a J-beta primer mix characterized a second PCR of roughly 7 to 12 cycles. A single record per CDR3 protein comes from TCRdb applying MiXCR to the 5' RACE reads. The sample has 1.4 million or so distinct CDR3 sequences, 40% to 45% seen once. Sequencing input: blood. The receptors derive from a young woman in good health.

This chain joins TRBV27 and TRBJ2-3, with 10 positions matching TRBD2. Trimming took 2 bases from V and 8 from J; bases not matched to a gene: 4. The CDR3 consists of 14 residues. Germline loops: CDR1 MNHEY, CDR2 SMNVEV (reference sequence). The CDR3 nucleotides read TGTGCCAGCAGTTTACTAGCGGGAGTCCGTACGCAGTATTTT. Encoded protein: CASSLLAGVRTQYF.

This clonotype was observed a single time. V and J are TRBV5-1 and TRBJ1-5; D not resolved. This CDR3 comprises 16 residues. Looked up from germline, CDR1 is SGHRS and CDR2 is YFSETQ. V was pared by 4 bases and J by 2 bases, with 16 bases between. The CDR3: CASSPGAPNRNQPQHF. CDR3 sequence (DNA): TGCGCCAGCAGCCCCGGTGCACCGAACCGCAATCAGCCCCAGCATTTT.

This clonotype has just a few counts. The V and J genes are TRBV29-1 and TRBJ2-3, with TRBD1 as a possible D gene (5 bases). Trimming stripped 7 bases from V and 5 bases from J, with 16 bases between. Germline values: CDR1 SQVTM, CDR2 ANQGSEA. The CDR3 has 13 amino acids. CDR3 in DNA: TGCAGCGCCCTAGGGGTTGTGGGAGATACGCAGTATTTT. Protein product: CSALGVVGDTQYF.

To note about this clonotype: At one boundary the junction diverges from the germline segment, which might be a read error. This CDR3 reads CASSSPGDTLYF. As DNA, the CDR3 is TGTGCCAGCAGCTCCCCCGGCGATACGCTGTATTTT. The genes are TRBV7-9 and TRBJ2-3; D is unresolved. Germline V lookup: CDR1 SEHNR, CDR2 FQNEAQ (reference sequence). The CDR3 sequence is 12 residues long.

The rearrangement joins TRBV12-3 or TRBV12-4 to TRBJ2-1; perhaps TRBD1 as D (6 bases). CDR3 length: 13 amino acids. Trimming took off 7 bases at V and 9 bases at J, with 16 bases between the two ends. CDR3 sequence: CASTQQGFGEQFF. As DNA, the CDR3 is TGTGCCAGCACCCAACAGGGTTTCGGTGAGCAGTTCTTC.

The chain links TRBV29-1 to TRBJ2-2; 9 bases are a match to TRBD1. V dropped 8 bases and J dropped 4; count of bases not matched to a gene: 5. The V gene's germline CDR1 is SQVTM and CDR2 ANQGSEA. The CDR3 totals 13 residues. Here the CDR3 DNA reads TGCAGCACTTGGACAGGGGCCACCGGGGAGCTGTTTTTT. Amino acid sequence: CSTWTGATGELFF.

This clonotype was seen a few times. V is TRBV12-3 or TRBV12-4 and J is TRBJ2-3; 9 nucleotides line up with TRBD1. The CDR3 is made up of 15 amino acids. Losses at the gene ends were 7 bases for V and 5 bases for J; bases not matched to a gene: 10. This chain's CDR3 is CASKLTGGVGDTQYF. CDR3 nucleotide sequence: TGTGCCAGCAAACTGACAGGGGGGGTTGGAGATACGCAGTATTTT.

As for this clonotype: The junction departs from the called germline gene at one end, perhaps through a read error. The V and J genes are TRBV6-1 and TRBJ1-4, with D perhaps TRBD1 (6 bases). Germline values: CDR1 MNHNS, CDR2 SASEGT. This CDR3 region has 14 residues. CDR3 sequence: CVSSEGHYNEKLFF. The CDR3 DNA is TGTGTCAGCAGTGAGGGACACTATAATGAAAAACTGTTTTTT.

The chain recombines TRBV7-3 with TRBJ2-1; TRBD2 agrees at 11 bases. The ends lost 4 bases at V and 4 bases at J; junction bases unmatched: 6. The CDR3 is made up of 16 amino acids. Germline V gives CDR1 SGHTA, CDR2 FQGTGA. The CDR3 reads CASSSKGTSGYNEQFF. The CDR3 region has the DNA TGTGCCAGCAGCTCAAAGGGGACTAGCGGTTACAATGAGCAGTTCTTC.

The rearrangement joins TRBV4-3 to TRBJ1-1; no clear D. Germline V lookup: CDR1 LGHNA, CDR2 YSLEER. The CDR3 loop spans 17 amino acids. Trimming took off 0 bases at V and 6 bases at J, with 20 bases between the two ends. The CDR3 sequence is CASSQETWQSRFPEAFF. The CDR3 DNA is TGCGCCAGCAGCCAAGAAACTTGGCAGTCCCGATTCCCTGAAGCTTTCTTT.

The rearrangement links TRBV9 to TRBJ2-1, with D perhaps matching TRBD2 (5 bases). V dropped 0 bases and J dropped 4 bases, with 11 bases sitting between them. This CDR3 spans 15 amino acids. In germline, CDR1 is SGDLS, CDR2 YYNGEE. The DNA for the CDR3 is TGTGCCAGCAGCGTAGTGTTAGCGTCTTACAATGAGCAGTTCTTC. This translates into CASSVVLASYNEQFF.

The table lists this clonotype with a few counts. J is TRBJ1-2 and V is TRBV18; no clear D gene. This CDR3 has 13 residues. V was trimmed by 2 bases and J by 7 bases, leaving 11 bases between them. Germline CDR1 KGHSH, CDR2 LQKENI. The DNA of the CDR3 is TGTGCCAGCTCACCAGGGGATAATTTTGGCTACACCTTC. Translated: CASSPGDNFGYTF.

Points on this clonotype: The germline gene is not matched at one end of the junction; a read error may be the cause. CDR3 sequence: CACSFPTGASEKLFF. DNA for the CDR3: TGTGCCTGCAGTTTCCCTACCGGGGCGAGTGAAAAACTGTTTTTT. This rearrangement joins TRBV12-3 or TRBV12-4 to TRBJ1-4, with D maybe TRBD1 (5 bases). The CDR3 consists of 15 residues.

The sample holds many counts of this clonotype. This chain joins TRBV20-1 and TRBJ2-5; unclear D gene. V shed 6 bases and J shed 0 bases, with 14 bases lying between them. CDR3 size: 14 residues. The germline CDR1 and CDR2 sequences are DFQATT and SNEGSKA (reference sequence). The CDR3 reads CSAANPRHQETQYF. The CDR3 nucleotides read TGCAGTGCCGCAAACCCCAGGCACCAAGAGACCCAGTACTTC.

This clonotype was recorded only once. This chain connects TRBV9 to TRBJ2-2; D unclear. The CDR3 covers 13 residues. From germline, CDR1 is SGDLS and CDR2 YYNGEE. V lost 4 bases, J lost 4 bases, and 8 bases lay in between. CDR3 nucleotide sequence: TGTGCCAGCAGCCCGATGCTCACCGGGGAGCTGTTTTTT. It encodes CASSPMLTGELFF.

On this clonotype itself: Given a much more abundant clone one base away, this may be a read error. The rearrangement uses TRBV30 and TRBJ1-5; no definite D call. CDR3 length: 11 amino acids. Germline assignment: CDR1 GTSNPN and CDR2 SVGIG (reference sequence). V was clipped by 3 bases and J by 9 bases, with 9 bases between them. The CDR3 DNA reads as TGTGCCTGGAGAGGGCGGGGGCCCCAGCATTTT. Its translation is CAWRGRGPQHF.

This clonotype occurred a few times. This sequence joins TRBV12-3 or TRBV12-4 and TRBJ2-1, with D perhaps assigned TRBD1 or TRBD2 (5 bases each). V dropped 5 bases and J dropped 4 bases, with 15 bases sitting between them. The CDR3 is 15 amino acids. The CDR3 protein is CASSLRDRIYNEQFF. The DNA for the CDR3 is TGTGCCAGCAGTCTCCGGGACCGGATTTACAATGAGCAGTTCTTC.

In this sample, this clonotype turned up a few times. The chain joins TRBV12-3 or TRBV12-4 to TRBJ1-6; D is perhaps TRBD1 (6 bases). The CDR3 has 12 residues. Trimming took 2 bases from V and 12 from J, leaving 8 bases between them. CDR3 amino acids: CASSLPTGPLHF. CDR3 DNA: TGTGCCAGCAGTTTACCGACAGGACCCCTCCACTTT.

The chain couples TRBV7-9 to TRBJ2-7; TRBD2 matches 8 bases. The ends lost 5 bases at V and 9 bases at J; junction bases unmatched: 15. CDR3 length: 15 amino acids. Germline CDR1 reads SEHNR; CDR2 reads FQNEAQ (reference sequence). CDR3 DNA sequence: TGTGCCAGCAGCCTCGTGTTAGCGGGGAAAGACGGGCAGTACTTC. It codes for CASSLVLAGKDGQYF.

V and J are TRBV29-1 and TRBJ2-7; perhaps TRBD2 as D (5 bases). Germline CDR1 reads SQVTM; CDR2 reads ANQGSEA. The CDR3 extends over 12 amino acids. Trimming took off 7 bases at V and 5 bases at J, with 15 bases between the two ends. CDR3 loop: CSAEGLGDEQYF. Here the CDR3 DNA reads TGCAGCGCTGAGGGTTTAGGAGACGAGCAGTACTTC.

The sample holds one count of this clonotype. The rearrangement joins TRBV12-3 or TRBV12-4 to TRBJ1-1; a weak D match, TRBD1 (5 bases). V gave up 2 bases and J gave up 11 bases, with 15 bases separating them. The CDR3 covers 13 residues. CDR3 in amino acids: CASSLTPQGGAFF. CDR3 nucleotides: TGTGCCAGCAGTTTAACCCCGCAGGGTGGCGCTTTCTTT.

The rearrangement joins TRBV11-2 to TRBJ1-2, with D perhaps TRBD1 (5 bases). CDR1 SGHAT and CDR2 FQNNGV come from the germline V gene. V lost 5 bases, J lost 5 bases, and 18 bases lay in between. CDR3 length: 15 residues. The CDR3 sequence is CASSPGPNLGYGYTF. The DNA of the CDR3 is TGTGCCAGCAGCCCAGGGCCTAACTTGGGATATGGCTACACCTTC.

The V call is TRBV24-1, the J call TRBJ1-2; 7 positions match TRBD1. V lost 4 bases, J lost 4 bases, and 5 bases stayed unmatched. The CDR3 is 14 residues long. Germline loops: CDR1 KGHDR, CDR2 SFDVKD. The CDR3 is CATSDSTGIYGYTF. CDR3 sequence (DNA): TGTGCCACCAGTGACTCGACAGGGATCTATGGCTACACCTTC.

V usage is TRBV12-3 or TRBV12-4 and J usage is TRBJ2-2, with a possible D match to TRBD2 (6 bases). Trimming took off 5 bases at V and 1 base at J, with 11 bases between the two ends. CDR3 size: 15 residues. The CDR3 region is CASSKEGLNTGELFF. The CDR3 DNA reads TGTGCCAGCAGTAAGGAGGGATTGAACACCGGGGAGCTGTTTTTT.

This chain connects TRBV7-9 to TRBJ2-3; D is possibly TRBD1 (6 bases). The CDR3 covers 17 residues. The V gene's germline CDR1 is SEHNR and CDR2 FQNEAQ (reference sequence). Trimming left V 4 bases short and J 2 bases short, with 19 bases between. Here the CDR3 reads CASSSATGWGPTDTQYF. The DNA of the CDR3 is TGTGCCAGCAGCTCGGCGACAGGTTGGGGCCCCACAGATACGCAGTATTTT.

This sequence joins TRBV21-1 and TRBJ2-7; TRBD1, the table's D call, was not compared with the DNA. TRBV21-1 is classified as a pseudogene. The CDR3 loop spans 12 amino acids. The CDR3 region has the DNA TGTGCCAGCAAACAGGGATCCTACGAGCAGTACTTC. Amino acid sequence: CASKQGSYEQYF.

CDR3 in amino acids: CASSQDQSTNNEQFF. For the CDR3, the DNA is TGCGCCAGCAGCCAAGACCAGTCCACCAACAATGAGCAGTTCTTC. This sequence joins TRBV4-3 and TRBJ2-1; no definite D call. The CDR3 is 15 residues long. With 0 bases removed from V and 5 bases from J, the gap between germline ends came to 11 bases. The germline V gene encodes CDR1 LGHNA and CDR2 YSLEER.

This clonotype turned up a few times. The chain joins TRBV12-3 or TRBV12-4 to TRBJ1-1; D not certain. The CDR3 has 13 amino acids. Deletions cut 5 bases from V and 7 bases from J, with 14 bases between. The CDR3 DNA reads as TGTGCCAGCAGTCCGGCGGGAGGGAGTGAAGCTTTCTTT. This translates into CASSPAGGSEAFF.

The chain recombines TRBV6-1 with TRBJ2-4; D is unclear. V was clipped by 2 bases and J by 0 bases, with 11 bases between them. The CDR3 extends over 16 amino acids. Germline lookup yields CDR1 MNHNS and CDR2 SASEGT. The CDR3 is CASSELDLLAKNIQYF. In DNA form, the CDR3 reads TGTGCCAGCAGTGAACTCGACCTGCTAGCCAAAAACATTCAGTACTTC.

The genes are TRBV29-1 and TRBJ1-1; perhaps TRBD1 as D (5 bases). Germline V CDR1 and CDR2: SQVTM, ANQGSEA. There are 14 residues in the CDR3. Trimming stripped 2 bases from V and 1 base from J, with 11 bases between. The CDR3 sequence is CSVESVDKNTEAFF. The CDR3 DNA follows: TGCAGCGTTGAATCAGTGGACAAGAACACTGAAGCTTTCTTT.

In nucleotides, the CDR3 is TGTGCCAGCTGCAGCGGGAGCTCCTACAATGAGCAGTTCTTC. Residues: CASCSGSSYNEQFF. The rearrangement joins TRBV2 to TRBJ2-1; 8 bases map to TRBD2. CDR1 SNHLY and CDR2 FYNNEI come from the germline V gene. V dropped 8 bases and J dropped 0; count of bases not matched to a gene: 3. The CDR3 has 14 amino acids.

The chain combines TRBV29-1 with TRBJ2-7; 7 bases are a match to TRBD2. The V gene end was trimmed by 0 bases and the J gene end by 4 bases; junction bases not matched to a gene: 6. The CDR3 consists of 14 residues. Germline assignment: CDR1 SQVTM and CDR2 ANQGSEA. CDR3 sequence reads: CSVEDQGGRYEQYF. The CDR3 region has the DNA TGCAGCGTTGAAGATCAGGGAGGGAGGTACGAGCAGTACTTC.